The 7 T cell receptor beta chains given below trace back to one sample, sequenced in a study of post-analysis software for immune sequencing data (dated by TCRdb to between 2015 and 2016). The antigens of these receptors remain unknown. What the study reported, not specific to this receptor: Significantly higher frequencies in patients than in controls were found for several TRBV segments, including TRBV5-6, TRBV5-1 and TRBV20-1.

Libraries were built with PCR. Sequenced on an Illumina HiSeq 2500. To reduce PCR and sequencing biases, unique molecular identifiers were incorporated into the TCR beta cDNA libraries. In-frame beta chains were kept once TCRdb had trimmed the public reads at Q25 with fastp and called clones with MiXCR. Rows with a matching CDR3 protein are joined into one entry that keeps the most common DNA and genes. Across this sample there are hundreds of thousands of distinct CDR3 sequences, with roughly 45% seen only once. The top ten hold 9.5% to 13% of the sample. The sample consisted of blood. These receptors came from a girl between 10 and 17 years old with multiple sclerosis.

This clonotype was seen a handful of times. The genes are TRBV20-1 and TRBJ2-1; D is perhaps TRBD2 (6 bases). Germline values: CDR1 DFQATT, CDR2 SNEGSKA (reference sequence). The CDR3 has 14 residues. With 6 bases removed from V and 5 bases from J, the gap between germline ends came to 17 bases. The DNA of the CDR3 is TGCAGTGCCGGCCTAGCGCCAGAGGACAATGAGCAGTTCTTC. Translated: CSAGLAPEDNEQFF.

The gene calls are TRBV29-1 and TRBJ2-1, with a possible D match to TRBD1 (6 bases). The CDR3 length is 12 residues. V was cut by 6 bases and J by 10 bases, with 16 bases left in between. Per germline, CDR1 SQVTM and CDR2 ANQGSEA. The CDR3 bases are TGCAGCGTCCACCTCGACAGGTCCGAGCAGTTCTTC. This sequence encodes CSVHLDRSEQFF.

In DNA, the CDR3 is TGTGCCAGCAGCCAGCCAGCCCCAGGCTCCTACGAGCAGTACTTC. Translation gives CASSQPAPGSYEQYF. The V call is TRBV4-2, the J call TRBJ2-4; D ambiguous. The assigned J gene may be wrong: the sequence end matches TRBJ2-7 better. The CDR3 is made up of 15 amino acids. The V gene's germline CDR1 is LGHNA and CDR2 YNFKEQ.

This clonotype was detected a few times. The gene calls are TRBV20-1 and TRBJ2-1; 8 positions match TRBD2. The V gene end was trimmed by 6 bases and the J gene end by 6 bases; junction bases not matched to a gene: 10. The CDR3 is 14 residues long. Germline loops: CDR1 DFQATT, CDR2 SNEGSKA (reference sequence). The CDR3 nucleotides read TGCAGTGCCTGGACGGGAGGGCGAGGCAATGAGCAGTTCTTC. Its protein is CSAWTGGRGNEQFF.

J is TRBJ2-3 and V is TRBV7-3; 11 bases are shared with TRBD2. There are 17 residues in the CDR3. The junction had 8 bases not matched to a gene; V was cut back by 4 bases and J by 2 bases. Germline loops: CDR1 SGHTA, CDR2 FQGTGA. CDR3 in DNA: TGTGCCAGCAGCTCGCATCGACTAGCGGGAACCACAGATACGCAGTATTTT. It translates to CASSSHRLAGTTDTQYF.

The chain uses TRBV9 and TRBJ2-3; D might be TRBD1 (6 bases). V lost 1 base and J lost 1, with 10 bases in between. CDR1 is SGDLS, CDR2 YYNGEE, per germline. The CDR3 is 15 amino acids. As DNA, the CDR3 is TGTGCCAGCAGCGTAAAGGGACATGGCACAGATACGCAGTATTTT. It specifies CASSVKGHGTDTQYF.

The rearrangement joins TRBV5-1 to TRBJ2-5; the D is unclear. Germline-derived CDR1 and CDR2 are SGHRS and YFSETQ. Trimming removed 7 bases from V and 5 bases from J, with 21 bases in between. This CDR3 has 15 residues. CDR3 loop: CASDPLGPAYETQYF. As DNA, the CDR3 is TGCGCCAGCGACCCCCTAGGACCAGCTTACGAGACCCAGTACTTC.